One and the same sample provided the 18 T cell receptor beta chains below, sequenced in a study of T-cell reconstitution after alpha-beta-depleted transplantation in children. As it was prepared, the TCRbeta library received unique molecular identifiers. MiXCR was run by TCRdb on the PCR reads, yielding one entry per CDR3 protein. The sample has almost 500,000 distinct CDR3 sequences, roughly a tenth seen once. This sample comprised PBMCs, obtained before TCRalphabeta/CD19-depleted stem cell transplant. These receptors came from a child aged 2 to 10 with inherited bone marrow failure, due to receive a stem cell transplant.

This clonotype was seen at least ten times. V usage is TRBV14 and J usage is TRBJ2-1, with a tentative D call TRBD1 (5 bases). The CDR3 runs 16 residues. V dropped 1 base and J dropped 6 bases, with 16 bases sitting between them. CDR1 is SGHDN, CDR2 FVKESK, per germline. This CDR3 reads CASSQGPRVGVNEQFF. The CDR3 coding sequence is TGTGCCAGCAGCCAAGGTCCCAGGGTTGGGGTCAATGAGCAGTTCTTC.

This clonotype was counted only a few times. DNA for the CDR3: TGTGCCTGGACCGGTCGGGTAGACTCACGAAAACTGTTTTTT. Encoded protein: CAWTGRVDSRKLFF. The V and J genes are TRBV30 and TRBJ1-4, with D uncertain. Germline values: CDR1 GTSNPN, CDR2 SVGIG (reference sequence). V lost 4 bases to trimming and J lost 10 bases, with 19 bases between them. The CDR3 is made up of 14 amino acids.

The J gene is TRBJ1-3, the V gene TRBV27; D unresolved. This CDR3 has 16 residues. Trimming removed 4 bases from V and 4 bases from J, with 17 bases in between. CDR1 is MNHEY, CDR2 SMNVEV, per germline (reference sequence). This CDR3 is CASSSLQIRSGNTIYF. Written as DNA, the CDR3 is TGTGCCAGCAGTTCACTGCAAATTCGGTCCGGAAACACCATATATTTT.

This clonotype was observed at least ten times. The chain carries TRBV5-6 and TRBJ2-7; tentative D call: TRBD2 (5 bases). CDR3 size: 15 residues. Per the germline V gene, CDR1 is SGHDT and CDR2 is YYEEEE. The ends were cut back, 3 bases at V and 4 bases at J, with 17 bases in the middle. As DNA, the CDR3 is TGTGCCAGCAGCTCCTCGGGGAGCGGCCGATACGAGCAGTACTTC. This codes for CASSSSGSGRYEQYF.

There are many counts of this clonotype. CDR3 DNA sequence: TGTGCCAGCAATACAGGCGGGAGTAGGAACACCATATATTTT. Its protein product is CASNTGGSRNTIYF. The chain links TRBV12-3 or TRBV12-4 to TRBJ1-3; tentative D call: TRBD1 (5 bases). V shed 7 bases and J shed 7 bases, with 17 bases lying between them. The CDR3 runs 14 residues.

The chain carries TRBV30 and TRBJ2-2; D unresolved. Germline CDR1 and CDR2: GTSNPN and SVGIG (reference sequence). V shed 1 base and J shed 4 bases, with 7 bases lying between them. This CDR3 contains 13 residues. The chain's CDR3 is CAWSELSTGELFF. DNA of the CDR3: TGTGCCTGGAGTGAACTGAGCACCGGGGAGCTGTTTTTT.

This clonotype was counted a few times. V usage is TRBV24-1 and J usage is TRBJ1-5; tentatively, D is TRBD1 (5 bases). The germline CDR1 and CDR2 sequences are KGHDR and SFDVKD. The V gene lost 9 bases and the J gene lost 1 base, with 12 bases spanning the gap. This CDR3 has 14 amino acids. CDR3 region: CATLFGASNQPQHF. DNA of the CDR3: TGTGCCACCCTTTTCGGGGCCAGCAATCAGCCCCAGCATTTT.

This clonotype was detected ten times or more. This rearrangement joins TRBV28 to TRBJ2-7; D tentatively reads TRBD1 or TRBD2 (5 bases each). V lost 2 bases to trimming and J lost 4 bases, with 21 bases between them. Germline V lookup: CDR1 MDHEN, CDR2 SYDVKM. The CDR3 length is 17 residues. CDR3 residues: CASSLRKANRRVYEQYF. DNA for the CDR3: TGTGCCAGCAGTTTAAGGAAGGCGAACAGGCGGGTTTACGAGCAGTACTTC.

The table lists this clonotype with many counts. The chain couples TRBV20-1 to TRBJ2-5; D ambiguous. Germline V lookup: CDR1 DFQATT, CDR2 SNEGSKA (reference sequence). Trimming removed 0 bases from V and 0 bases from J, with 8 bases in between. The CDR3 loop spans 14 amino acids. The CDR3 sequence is CSARDRLDQETQYF. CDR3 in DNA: TGCAGTGCTAGAGATAGGCTGGACCAAGAGACCCAGTACTTC.

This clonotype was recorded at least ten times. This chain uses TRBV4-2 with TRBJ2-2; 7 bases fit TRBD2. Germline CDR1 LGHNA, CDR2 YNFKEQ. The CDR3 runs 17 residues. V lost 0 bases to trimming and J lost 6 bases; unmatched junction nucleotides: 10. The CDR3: CASSQEISSGGAGELFF. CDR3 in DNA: TGTGCCAGCAGCCAAGAGATATCTAGCGGCGGGGCCGGGGAGCTGTTTTTT.

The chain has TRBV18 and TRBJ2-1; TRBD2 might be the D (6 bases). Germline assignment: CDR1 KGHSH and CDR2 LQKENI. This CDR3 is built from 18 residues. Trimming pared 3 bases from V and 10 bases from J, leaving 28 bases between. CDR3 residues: CASSPLSLGLLPPKEQFF. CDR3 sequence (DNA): TGTGCCAGCTCACCTTTATCCTTGGGACTCCTCCCCCCTAAGGAGCAGTTCTTC. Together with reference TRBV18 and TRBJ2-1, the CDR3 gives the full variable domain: NAGVMQNPRHLVRRRGQEARLRCSPMKGHSHVYWYRQLPEEGLKFMVYLQKENIIDESGMPKERFSAEFPKEGPSILRIQQVVRGDSAAYFCASSPLSLGLLPPKEQFFGPGTRLTVL.

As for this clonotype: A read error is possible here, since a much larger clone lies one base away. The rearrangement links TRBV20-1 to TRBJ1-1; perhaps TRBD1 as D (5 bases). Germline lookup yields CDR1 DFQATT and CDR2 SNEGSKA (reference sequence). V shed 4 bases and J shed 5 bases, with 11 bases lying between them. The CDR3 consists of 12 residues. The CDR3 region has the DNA TGCAGTGCTAACAGGAGGCGGACTGAAGCTTTCTTT. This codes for CSANRRRTEAFF.

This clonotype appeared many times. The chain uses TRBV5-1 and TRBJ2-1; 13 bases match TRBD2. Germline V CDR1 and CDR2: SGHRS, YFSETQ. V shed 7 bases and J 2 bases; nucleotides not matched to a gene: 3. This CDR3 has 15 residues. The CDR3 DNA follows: TGCGCCAGCCGGACTAGCGGGAGTCCCTACAATGAGCAGTTCTTC. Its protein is CASRTSGSPYNEQFF.

The CDR3 spells CASTDTSGNTIYF. The CDR3 nucleotides are TGCGCCAGCACCGACACCTCTGGAAACACCATATATTTT. The V and J genes are TRBV10-1 and TRBJ1-3, with D unclear. CDR3 size: 13 residues. CDR1 is WNHNN, CDR2 SYGVQD, per germline (reference sequence). The V end lost 7 bases, the J end lost 0 bases, and 7 bases lay between the germline ends.

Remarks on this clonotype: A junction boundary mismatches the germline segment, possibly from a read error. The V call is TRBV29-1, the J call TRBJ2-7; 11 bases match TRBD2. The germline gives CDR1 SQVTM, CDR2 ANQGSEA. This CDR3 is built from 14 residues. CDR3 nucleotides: TGCAGCGTTGAAGAGGGGACTAGCGGTTACGAGGAGTACTTC. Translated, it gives CSVEEGTSGYEEYF.

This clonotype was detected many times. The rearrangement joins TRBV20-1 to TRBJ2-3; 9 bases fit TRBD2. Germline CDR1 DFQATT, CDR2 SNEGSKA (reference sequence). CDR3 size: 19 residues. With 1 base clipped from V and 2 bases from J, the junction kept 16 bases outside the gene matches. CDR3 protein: CSARVSLAGPKINTDTQYF. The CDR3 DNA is TGCAGTGCTAGAGTCTCGCTAGCGGGACCAAAAATTAACACAGATACGCAGTATTTT.

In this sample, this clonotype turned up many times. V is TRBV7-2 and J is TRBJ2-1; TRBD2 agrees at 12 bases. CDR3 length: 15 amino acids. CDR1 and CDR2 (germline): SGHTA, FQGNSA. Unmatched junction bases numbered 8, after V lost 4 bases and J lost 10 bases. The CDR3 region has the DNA TGTGCCAGCAGCTCTAGCGGGAGGGATCCATGGGAGCAGTTCTTC. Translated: CASSSSGRDPWEQFF. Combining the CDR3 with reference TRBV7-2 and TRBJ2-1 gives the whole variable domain GAGVSQSPSNKVTEKGKDVELRCDPISGHTALYWYRQSLGQGLEFLIYFQGNSAPDKSGLPSDRFSAERTGGSVSTLTIQRTQQEDSAVYLCASSSSGRDPWEQFFGPGTRLTVL.

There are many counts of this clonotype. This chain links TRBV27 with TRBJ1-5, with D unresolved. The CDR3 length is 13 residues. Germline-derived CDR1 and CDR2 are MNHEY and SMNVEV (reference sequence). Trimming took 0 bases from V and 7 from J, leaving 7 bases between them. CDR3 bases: TGTGCCAGCAGTTTATCTGGTGGACAGCCCCAGCATTTT. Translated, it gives CASSLSGGQPQHF.